Shown below are 26 T cell receptor beta chains from a single sample sequenced in a study of radiotherapy plus CTLA-4 blockade in lung cancer. Sequencing was performed with immunoSEQ multiplex PCR; in TCRdb, only in-frame clones are kept and a portion is missing. The data hold 55,000 to 80,000 clones, with around 73% observed a single time. Sequencing used peripheral blood, obtained from a patient treated with radiotherapy plus ipilimumab. These receptors all stem from a human donor with non-small cell lung cancer who had a complete response to radiotherapy plus ipilimumab.

The chain carries TRBV6-5 and TRBJ1-1; TRBD1 agrees at 8 bases. Germline trimming cut 7 bases from V and 5 bases from J; bases unmatched to any gene: 12. The CDR3 covers 15 residues. Germline V CDR1 and CDR2: MNHEY, SVGAGI. Written as DNA, the CDR3 is TGTGCCAGCAACTCGGGACCAGGGGGCGCGACTGAAGCTTTCTTT. Translating gives CASNSGPGGATEAFF.

The V gene is TRBV9, the J gene TRBJ1-5; weak D call: TRBD1 (6 bases). The CDR3 has 17 amino acids. From germline, CDR1 is SGDLS and CDR2 YYNGEE. V lost 3 bases, J lost 2 bases, and 18 bases lay in between. The CDR3 loop is CASSDGGGQSGNQPQHF. CDR3 DNA: TGTGCCAGCAGCGACGGGGGGGGCCAAAGTGGCAATCAGCCCCAGCATTTT.

The genes are TRBV18 and TRBJ1-1; TRBD1 might be the D (6 bases). Trimming removed 8 bases from V and 2 bases from J, with 15 bases in between. Germline CDR1 reads KGHSH; CDR2 reads LQKENI. The CDR3 totals 14 residues. CDR3 residues: CASRQRTENTEAFF. For the CDR3, the DNA is TGTGCCAGCCGACAACGGACAGAAAACACTGAAGCTTTCTTT.

This chain links TRBV7-6 with TRBJ1-6; possible D gene TRBD1, 5 bases. This CDR3 is built from 16 residues. Trimming left V 2 bases short and J 6 bases short, with 14 bases between. CDR1 is SGHVS, CDR2 FNYEAQ, per germline. CDR3 sequence: CASSLNGVQGNSPLHF. For the CDR3, the DNA is TGTGCCAGCAGCTTAAATGGGGTGCAGGGTAATTCACCCCTCCACTTT.

The rearrangement uses TRBV2 and TRBJ2-2; TRBD2 might be the D (5 bases). The CDR3 covers 15 residues. From germline, CDR1 is SNHLY and CDR2 FYNNEI. Between the trimmed V and J ends, which lost 3 bases and 5 bases, there was a span of 13 bases. CDR3 residues: CASSESSVVTGELFF. The CDR3 DNA sequence: TGTGCCAGCAGTGAGAGTAGCGTAGTTACCGGGGAGCTGTTTTTT.

J is TRBJ1-4 and V is TRBV5-1; the D gene is possibly TRBD1 (5 bases). The CDR3 length is 16 residues. Trimming took off 1 base at V and 0 bases at J, with 10 bases between the two ends. Germline V gene lookup returns CDR1 SGHRS and CDR2 YFSETQ. The CDR3 spells CASSLQGSATNEKLFF. As DNA, the CDR3 is TGCGCCAGCAGCTTGCAGGGCTCCGCAACTAATGAAAAACTGTTTTTT.

The V gene is TRBV5-8, the J gene TRBJ1-2; D is unclear. V was pared by 0 bases and J by 7 bases, with 10 bases between. The CDR3 is made up of 13 amino acids. Germline CDR1 reads SGHTS; CDR2 reads YDEGEE. The CDR3 DNA reads as TGTGCCAGCAGCTTGGAGGTGGCGGCTGGCTACACCTTC. Translating gives CASSLEVAAGYTF.

V gene TRBV27 combines with J gene TRBJ1-3; D may be TRBD1 (5 bases). Trimming pared 5 bases from V and 4 bases from J, leaving 15 bases between. Germline V gene sequence: CDR1 MNHEY, CDR2 SMNVEV (reference sequence). This CDR3 spans 15 amino acids. CDR3 coding DNA: TGTGCCAGCAGTCCTCGGGACTTCCGAGGAAACACCATATATTTT. Translation gives CASSPRDFRGNTIYF.

The chain uses TRBV5-1 and TRBJ2-1, with 15 positions matching TRBD2. CDR3 size: 15 residues. The V gene's germline CDR1 is SGHRS and CDR2 YFSETQ. After removal of 4 bases from V and 6 bases from J, the junction contained 2 bases not matched to a gene. The CDR3 DNA is TGCGCCAGCAGCCCGGGACTAGCGGGGGGCAATGAGCAGTTCTTC. Its translation: CASSPGLAGGNEQFF.

The chain uses TRBV29-1 and TRBJ2-5; tentatively, D is TRBD1 (6 bases). This CDR3 contains 13 residues. The germline CDR1 and CDR2 sequences are SQVTM and ANQGSEA. V lost 5 bases and J 2 bases, leaving 12 bases between the germline ends. CDR3 region: CSVQRDKQETQYF. As DNA, the CDR3 is TGCAGCGTTCAAAGGGACAAGCAAGAGACCCAGTACTTC.

This clone has a handful of counts. CDR3 residues: CASSTTGGYNEKLFF. CDR3 DNA sequence: TGTGCCAGCAGCACGACAGGGGGCTATAATGAAAAACTGTTTTTT. The genes are TRBV7-9 and TRBJ1-4, with 10 bases matching TRBD1. Trimming cost V 5 bases and J 4 bases; bases outside gene matches: 4. Germline lookup yields CDR1 SEHNR and CDR2 FQNEAQ (reference sequence). CDR3 length: 15 amino acids.

This clone was counted a few times. The chain employs TRBV7-2 and TRBJ1-2; D remains ambiguous. CDR3 size: 17 residues. The V gene lost 5 bases and the J gene lost 3 bases, with 22 bases spanning the gap. CDR1 and CDR2 (germline): SGHTA, FQGNSA. Here the CDR3 DNA reads TGTGCCAGCAGCATCTTATTCCCTCAAACAGATGACTATGGCTACACCTTC. This codes for CASSILFPQTDDYGYTF.

V is TRBV15 and J is TRBJ2-5; 11 bases map to TRBD1. J was trimmed by 7 bases and V by 7 bases; bases with no gene match: 5. Germline V gene sequence: CDR1 LNHNV, CDR2 YYDKDF (reference sequence). The CDR3 sequence is 13 residues long. The DNA of the CDR3 is TGTGCCACCACAAAGGGACAGGGGGGGACCCAGTACTTC. The encoded protein is CATTKGQGGTQYF.

The chain joins TRBV19 to TRBJ2-7, with TRBD2 identical over 8 bases. The ends lost 1 base at V and 7 bases at J; junction bases unmatched: 3. The CDR3 sequence is 13 residues long. Per the germline V gene, CDR1 is LNHDA and CDR2 is SQIVND (reference sequence). DNA of the CDR3: TGTGCCAGTAGTATAGGTCTAGCGGGTGAGCAGTACGTC. Residues: CASSIGLAGEQYV.

This clone appeared a few times. The chain uses TRBV2 and TRBJ2-1; D remains ambiguous. Germline CDR1 reads SNHLY; CDR2 reads FYNNEI. The CDR3 is 15 amino acids. V gave up 6 bases and J gave up 2 bases, with 14 bases separating them. The CDR3 DNA follows: TGTGCCAGCAGGCCGTACCCAGCGACCTACAATGAGCAGTTCTTC. This codes for CASRPYPATYNEQFF.

This clone came up once. The J gene is TRBJ2-1, the V gene TRBV5-1; perhaps TRBD2 as D (5 bases). This CDR3 is built from 14 residues. V lost 6 bases to trimming and J lost 6 bases, with 16 bases between them. The germline V gene has CDR1 SGHRS and CDR2 YFSETQ. CDR3 bases: TGCGCCAGCACCCTGGCCCCCGGGATCAATGAGCAGTTCTTC. Translation: CASTLAPGINEQFF.

This clone was picked up one time. CDR3: CASSLIGAGVKPNTGELFF. CDR3 sequence (DNA): TGCGCCAGCAGCTTGATTGGGGCAGGGGTCAAACCCAACACCGGGGAGCTGTTTTTT. The V call is TRBV5-1, the J call TRBJ2-2, with D possibly matching TRBD1 (6 bases). From germline, CDR1 is SGHRS and CDR2 YFSETQ. Trimming removed 1 base from V and 2 bases from J, with 21 bases in between. CDR3 length equals 19 residues.

J is TRBJ1-1 and V is TRBV7-9, with D possibly matching TRBD1 (5 bases). Looked up from germline, CDR1 is SEHNR and CDR2 is FQNEAQ (reference sequence). The V end was cut by 1 base, the J end by 11 bases, with 17 bases between. CDR3 length: 14 residues. The CDR3 is CASSLGGRGLAAFF. In DNA, the CDR3 is TGTGCCAGCAGCTTAGGGGGGAGGGGCTTGGCGGCTTTCTTT.

This chain connects TRBV9 to TRBJ2-7; the D is unclear. V was clipped by 0 bases and J by 3 bases, with 10 bases between them. CDR3 size: 14 residues. The germline gives CDR1 SGDLS, CDR2 YYNGEE. CDR3 protein: CASSVVGRNYEQYV. The CDR3 bases are TGTGCCAGCAGCGTAGTCGGGCGGAACTACGAGCAGTACGTC.

The J gene is TRBJ1-2, the V gene TRBV5-8; D remains ambiguous. Trimming cost V 0 bases and J 2 bases, with 8 bases left between them. In germline, CDR1 is SGHTS, CDR2 YDEGEE. CDR3 length: 14 residues. CDR3: CASSLGGANYGYTF. CDR3 sequence (DNA): TGTGCCAGCAGCTTGGGGGGAGCGAACTATGGCTACACCTTC.

This clone was detected only a few times. The rearrangement links TRBV9 to TRBJ1-2, with D possibly TRBD1 on 5 matching bases. CDR3 length: 13 residues. V was cut by 0 bases and J by 8 bases, with 11 bases left in between. Germline loops: CDR1 SGDLS, CDR2 YYNGEE. Here the CDR3 DNA reads TGTGCCAGCAGCGTAGGGCAGGGCGGAGGCTACACCTTC. Translated, it gives CASSVGQGGGYTF. Full variable domain (remainder filled in from reference TRBV9 and TRBJ1-2): DSGVTQTPKHLITATGQRVTLRCSPRSGDLSVYWYQQSLDQGLQFLIQYYNGEERAKGNILERFSAQQFPDLHSELNLSSLELGDSALYFCASSVGQGGGYTFGSGTRLTVV.

On this clone itself: Within the sample, other DNA sequences also encode this same CDR3. The genes are TRBV5-1 and TRBJ1-2; no clear D. Germline-derived CDR1 and CDR2 are SGHRS and YFSETQ. Trimming left V 0 bases short and J 4 bases short, with 10 bases between. The CDR3 runs 14 residues. In DNA form, the CDR3 reads TGCGCCAGCAGCTTGGAGGGTGATGGCTATGGCTACACCTTC. Its protein is CASSLEGDGYGYTF.

This chain links TRBV7-2 with TRBJ2-4; tentatively, D is TRBD1 (5 bases). The CDR3 loop spans 14 amino acids. Trimming took 2 bases from V and 2 from J, leaving 7 bases between them. Germline assignment: CDR1 SGHTA and CDR2 FQGNSA. This CDR3 reads CASSLTGPKNIQYF. The CDR3 DNA reads TGTGCCAGCAGCTTAACAGGCCCCAAAAACATTCAGTACTTC.

The V and J genes are TRBV18 and TRBJ2-1; TRBD1 matches 11 bases. This CDR3 has 15 residues. Germline-derived CDR1 and CDR2 are KGHSH and LQKENI. Trimming at V came to 6 bases and at J to 8 bases, leaving 9 bases not matched to a gene. This chain's CDR3 is CASSRGQGAGYEQFF. In DNA, the CDR3 is TGTGCCAGCTCTCGAGGACAGGGGGCTGGCTATGAGCAGTTCTTC.

This CDR3 is CASGTQGRTSGANVLTF. The CDR3, as DNA: TGTGCTAGTGGAACACAGGGGCGCACCTCTGGGGCCAACGTCCTGACTTTC. J is TRBJ2-6 and V is TRBV12-5; TRBD1 matches at 7 bases. This CDR3 contains 17 residues. The V and J ends lost 6 bases and 0 bases, in that order; junction bases with no gene match: 8. Germline V lookup: CDR1 LGHNT, CDR2 FRNRAP.

The rearrangement uses TRBV7-8 and TRBJ1-2; TRBD1 matches at 9 bases. CDR1 and CDR2 (germline): SGHVS, FQNEAQ. V shed 3 bases, J shed 4 bases, and the junction held 6 bases outside the gene matches. This CDR3 region has 15 residues. CDR3 in DNA: TGTGCCAGCAGCTTGAGGACAGGGGACCTCTATGGCTACACCTTC. Encoded protein: CASSLRTGDLYGYTF.